These T cell receptor beta chains were read from a single sample in a study of control samples from healthy donors and cancer patients. Measured with immunoSEQ multiplex PCR; TCRdb has only the in-frame clones, and not every one. The data show 35,000 to 50,000 clones, with around four fifths seen just once and around 50% held by the top ten. The sequencing input was blood. The receptors come from a man in his fifties or sixties in good health. CDR3s include the opening cysteine and the closing phenylalanine or tryptophan. A D gene is named only where the DNA matches it firmly. Size is omitted from some rows. Given values are once, few, many or a class for expanded clones.

j_call: TRBJ2-5
v_call: TRBV7-2
cdr3_length: 13
d_call: NA
clone_size: NA
cdr3_nt: TGTGCCAGCAGCTTGGGAGGTCGAGAGACCCAGTACTTC
cdr3_aa: CASSLGGRETQYF

j_call: TRBJ2-3
v_call: TRBV4-3
cdr3_length: 16
d_call: NA
clone_size: NA
cdr3_nt: TGCGCCAGCAGCCTAAACACGGGGGGCAGCACAGATACGCAGTATTTT
cdr3_aa: CASSLNTGGSTDTQYF

j_call: TRBJ1-3
v_call: TRBV7-2
cdr3_length: 14
d_call: NA
clone_size: once
cdr3_nt: TGTGCCAGCAGCTTAGGACAAAGACTGAACACCATATATTTT
cdr3_aa: CASSLGQRLNTIYF

j_call: TRBJ2-1
v_call: TRBV29-1
cdr3_length: 14
d_call: TRBD1
clone_size: NA
cdr3_nt: TGCAGCGTTCGTGGGACAGGGCCCTACAATGAGCAGTTCTTC
cdr3_aa: CSVRGTGPYNEQFF

j_call: TRBJ1-2
v_call: TRBV15
cdr3_length: 17
d_call: TRBD1
clone_size: NA
cdr3_nt: TGTGCCACCAGCAGAGATCGGCTTGGACAGGGACTGAATGGCTACACCTTC
cdr3_aa: CATSRDRLGQGLNGYTF

j_call: TRBJ1-4
v_call: TRBV19
cdr3_length: 13
d_call: NA
clone_size: NA
cdr3_nt: TGTGCCAGTAGCTCTCAAACGACGGGAAAACTGTTTTTT
cdr3_aa: CASSSQTTGKLFF

j_call: TRBJ1-6
v_call: TRBV9
cdr3_length: 12
d_call: NA
clone_size: NA
cdr3_nt: TGTGCCAGCGGCGAAACGGGTTCACCCCTCCACTTT
cdr3_aa: CASGETGSPLHF

j_call: TRBJ2-7
v_call: TRBV18
cdr3_length: 12
d_call: NA
clone_size: NA
cdr3_nt: TGTGCCAGCTCACCGGACAGTTACGAGCAGTACTTC
cdr3_aa: CASSPDSYEQYF

j_call: TRBJ2-5
v_call: TRBV7-9
cdr3_length: 17
d_call: TRBD2
clone_size: NA
cdr3_nt: TGTGCCAGCAGCCCTCCTATGATAGCGGGCGATCAAGAGACCCAGTACTTC
cdr3_aa: CASSPPMIAGDQETQYF

j_call: TRBJ1-5
v_call: TRBV19
cdr3_length: 13
d_call: NA
clone_size: NA
cdr3_nt: TGTGCCAGTAGCAGACAGATCAATCAGCCCCAGCATTTT
cdr3_aa: CASSRQINQPQHF

j_call: TRBJ1-6
v_call: TRBV5-4
cdr3_length: 13
d_call: NA
clone_size: once
cdr3_nt: TGTGCCAGCAGCTTGCTGTATAATTCACCCCTCCACTTT
cdr3_aa: CASSLLYNSPLHF

j_call: TRBJ1-4
v_call: TRBV29-1
cdr3_length: 14
d_call: TRBD1
clone_size: NA
cdr3_nt: TGCAGCGCGGGAATGGGACAGGGGAATGAAAAACTGTTTTTT
cdr3_aa: CSAGMGQGNEKLFF

j_call: TRBJ2-4
v_call: TRBV28
cdr3_length: 14
d_call: NA
clone_size: NA
cdr3_nt: TGTGCCAGCAGTCCCGGACGGGTCAGAAACATTCAGTACTTC
cdr3_aa: CASSPGRVRNIQYF

j_call: TRBJ1-1
v_call: TRBV3-1/TRBV3-2
cdr3_length: 15
d_call: NA
clone_size: NA
cdr3_nt: TGTGCCAGTACGCCTCAAGGGTTCATGAACACTGAAGCTTTCTTT
cdr3_aa: CASTPQGFMNTEAFF

j_call: TRBJ1-4
v_call: TRBV30
cdr3_length: 11
d_call: NA
clone_size: NA
cdr3_nt: TGTGCCTGGAGTGCGACTGAGAAACTGTTTTTT
cdr3_aa: CAWSATEKLFF

j_call: TRBJ1-2
v_call: TRBV5-4
cdr3_length: 14
d_call: NA
clone_size: NA
cdr3_nt: TGTGCCAGCAGCCCCGGCCGGGTGGTCTATGGCTACACCTTC
cdr3_aa: CASSPGRVVYGYTF

j_call: TRBJ1-2
v_call: TRBV28
cdr3_length: 14
d_call: TRBD1
clone_size: NA
cdr3_nt: TGTGCCAGCAGTCCTCCGGGACAGGGGTATGGCTACACCTTC
cdr3_aa: CASSPPGQGYGYTF

j_call: TRBJ1-6
v_call: TRBV19
cdr3_length: 14
d_call: TRBD1
clone_size: NA
cdr3_nt: TGTGCCAGTAGTAGACAGGGAGGAAATTCACCCCTCCACTTT
cdr3_aa: CASSRQGGNSPLHF

j_call: TRBJ2-5
v_call: TRBV5-4
cdr3_length: 14
d_call: NA
clone_size: NA
cdr3_nt: TGTGCCAGCAGCTTGGTGGGCAGCGGAGAGACCCAGTACTTC
cdr3_aa: CASSLVGSGETQYF

j_call: TRBJ1-1
v_call: TRBV18
cdr3_length: 13
d_call: NA
clone_size: NA
cdr3_nt: TGTGCCAGCTCACGCCAAGTCAACACTGAAGCTTTCTTT
cdr3_aa: CASSRQVNTEAFF

j_call: TRBJ1-4
v_call: TRBV19
cdr3_length: 14
d_call: TRBD1
clone_size: once
cdr3_nt: TGTGCCAGTAGTATAACAGGGGCTAATGAAAAACTGTTTTTT
cdr3_aa: CASSITGANEKLFF

j_call: TRBJ1-5
v_call: TRBV19
cdr3_length: 15
d_call: NA
clone_size: few
cdr3_nt: TGTGCCAGTAGGCCGACAGAGGGGAGCAATCAGCCCCAGCATTTT
cdr3_aa: CASRPTEGSNQPQHF

j_call: TRBJ1-2
v_call: TRBV15
cdr3_length: 13
d_call: NA
clone_size: once
cdr3_nt: TGTGCCACCAGTCCGGACATTAACTATGGCTACACCTTC
cdr3_aa: CATSPDINYGYTF

j_call: TRBJ1-1
v_call: TRBV7-2
cdr3_length: 12
d_call: NA
clone_size: NA
cdr3_nt: TGTGCCAGCAGGCTAGAGGAAACTGAAGCTTTCTTT
cdr3_aa: CASRLEETEAFF

j_call: TRBJ2-1
v_call: TRBV29-1
cdr3_length: 14
d_call: TRBD1
clone_size: once
cdr3_nt: TGCAGCGTTGTCAACCGGGACAGCCCTTTCGAGCAGTTCTTC
cdr3_aa: CSVVNRDSPFEQFF

j_call: TRBJ2-1
v_call: TRBV14
cdr3_length: 16
d_call: TRBD2
clone_size: NA
cdr3_nt: TGTGCCAGCAGCCTACCAATAGCGGGAGCCGGGGATGAGCAGTTCTTC
cdr3_aa: CASSLPIAGAGDEQFF

j_call: TRBJ1-5
v_call: TRBV19
cdr3_length: 15
d_call: TRBD1
clone_size: NA
cdr3_nt: TGTGCCAGTTGCCCTGGACAGGCTAATAATCAGCCCCAGCATTTT
cdr3_aa: CASCPGQANNQPQHF

j_call: TRBJ2-5
v_call: TRBV5-1
cdr3_length: 15
d_call: TRBD1
clone_size: NA
cdr3_nt: TGCGCCAGCAGCTTAGGGACAGGGGGCATGGAGACCCAGTACTTC
cdr3_aa: CASSLGTGGMETQYF

j_call: TRBJ1-1
v_call: TRBV30
cdr3_length: 11
d_call: TRBD1
clone_size: NA
cdr3_nt: TGTGCCTGCCAAGACAGGGTGCGGGCTTTCTTT
cdr3_aa: CACQDRVRAFF

j_call: TRBJ1-2
v_call: TRBV28
cdr3_length: 11
d_call: TRBD1
clone_size: NA
cdr3_nt: TGTGCCAGCAAGGAACAGGGGGGCTACACCTTC
cdr3_aa: CASKEQGGYTF

j_call: TRBJ2-1
v_call: TRBV7-2
cdr3_length: 14
d_call: NA
clone_size: NA
cdr3_nt: TGTGCCAGCAGGCATGACCGGGTCTACAATGAGCAGTTCTTC
cdr3_aa: CASRHDRVYNEQFF

j_call: TRBJ1-3
v_call: TRBV5-5
cdr3_length: 15
d_call: NA
clone_size: NA
cdr3_nt: TGTGCCAGCAGCTTGGTAGCGTCCTCTGGAAACACCATATATTTT
cdr3_aa: CASSLVASSGNTIYF

j_call: TRBJ2-3
v_call: TRBV19
cdr3_length: 15
d_call: NA
clone_size: NA
cdr3_nt: TGTGCCAGTAGTAAACAGGGAAGCGGTGTGGATACGCAGTATTTT
cdr3_aa: CASSKQGSGVDTQYF

j_call: TRBJ2-3
v_call: TRBV6-6
cdr3_length: 14
d_call: NA
clone_size: once
cdr3_nt: TGTGCCAGCAGTTACGGGAGGGGGACAGATACGCAGTATTTT
cdr3_aa: CASSYGRGTDTQYF

j_call: TRBJ1-1
v_call: TRBV7-9
cdr3_length: 15
d_call: TRBD1
clone_size: NA
cdr3_nt: TGTGCCAGCAGCTCCAGGACAGGGACTTACACTGAAGCTTTCTTT
cdr3_aa: CASSSRTGTYTEAFF

j_call: TRBJ1-1
v_call: TRBV12-3/TRBV12-4
cdr3_length: 12
d_call: NA
clone_size: NA
cdr3_nt: TGTGCCAGCAGTTTAGGGGTTACTGAAGCTTTCTTT
cdr3_aa: CASSLGVTEAFF

j_call: TRBJ1-3
v_call: TRBV18
cdr3_length: 17
d_call: NA
clone_size: NA
cdr3_nt: TGTGCCAGCTCCCTATCCGGGACGTCGAGCTCTGGAAACACCATATATTTT
cdr3_aa: CASSLSGTSSSGNTIYF

j_call: TRBJ1-5
v_call: TRBV6-1
cdr3_length: 13
d_call: NA
clone_size: few
cdr3_nt: TGTGCCAGCGGTGACAGTTACAATCAGCCCCAGCATTTT
cdr3_aa: CASGDSYNQPQHF

j_call: TRBJ2-7
v_call: TRBV9
cdr3_length: 14
d_call: NA
clone_size: NA
cdr3_nt: TGTGCCAGCAGCGTGGACGGCGGCTCCTACGAGCAGTACTTC
cdr3_aa: CASSVDGGSYEQYF

j_call: TRBJ1-3
v_call: TRBV19
cdr3_length: 15
d_call: NA
clone_size: once
cdr3_nt: TGTGCCAGTAGTGACAGGCGCTCCTCTGGAAACACCATATATTTT
cdr3_aa: CASSDRRSSGNTIYF

j_call: TRBJ1-1
v_call: TRBV18
cdr3_length: 13
d_call: TRBD1
clone_size: NA
cdr3_nt: TGTGCCAGCTCTGGGACAGAGAACACTGAAGCTTTCTTT
cdr3_aa: CASSGTENTEAFF

j_call: TRBJ2-5
v_call: TRBV7-6
cdr3_length: 17
d_call: TRBD2
clone_size: NA
cdr3_nt: TGTGCCAGCAGCTATGGGTCGGCTAGCGGGAGTCGAGAGACCCAGTACTTC
cdr3_aa: CASSYGSASGSRETQYF

j_call: TRBJ1-2
v_call: TRBV30
cdr3_length: 14
d_call: NA
clone_size: many
cdr3_nt: TGTGCCTGGAGTGTACGGCAGGGGTTGGGGGGCTACACCTTC
cdr3_aa: CAWSVRQGLGGYTF

j_call: TRBJ2-3
v_call: TRBV3-1/TRBV3-2
cdr3_length: 14
d_call: NA
clone_size: NA
cdr3_nt: TGTGCCAGCAGGCGAGGACGGTACACAGATACGCAGTATTTT
cdr3_aa: CASRRGRYTDTQYF

j_call: TRBJ1-2
v_call: TRBV4-3
cdr3_length: 14
d_call: NA
clone_size: NA
cdr3_nt: TGCGCCAGCAGCCAAGAAGGCAGGGGAGTCGGCTACACCTTC
cdr3_aa: CASSQEGRGVGYTF

j_call: TRBJ1-6
v_call: TRBV28
cdr3_length: 19
d_call: TRBD1
clone_size: NA
cdr3_nt: TGTGCCAGCAGGCCAAGGGATGGGCAGGGGGCATCCTATAATTCACCCCTCCACTTT
cdr3_aa: CASRPRDGQGASYNSPLHF

j_call: TRBJ1-6
v_call: TRBV18
cdr3_length: 14
d_call: NA
clone_size: NA
cdr3_nt: TGTGCCAGCTCGTCGGGCAGTTCTAATTCACCCCTCCACTTT
cdr3_aa: CASSSGSSNSPLHF

j_call: TRBJ2-2
v_call: TRBV30
cdr3_length: 15
d_call: NA
clone_size: NA
cdr3_nt: TGTGCCTGGAGTAAGGTGTTTAGAGAACCCGGGGAGCTGTTTTTT
cdr3_aa: CAWSKVFREPGELFF

j_call: TRBJ2-7
v_call: TRBV27
cdr3_length: 16
d_call: NA
clone_size: many
cdr3_nt: TGTGCCAGCAGTCCTCAAGGGCGTCCCGGAACCTACGAGCAGTACTTC
cdr3_aa: CASSPQGRPGTYEQYF

j_call: TRBJ1-1
v_call: TRBV7-9
cdr3_length: 14
d_call: NA
clone_size: NA
cdr3_nt: TGTGCCAGCAGCTCAGGAGGAGGGAACACTGAAGCTTTCTTT
cdr3_aa: CASSSGGGNTEAFF

j_call: TRBJ1-5
v_call: TRBV25-1
cdr3_length: 15
d_call: NA
clone_size: NA
cdr3_nt: TGTGCCAGCAGTGAGGCTGGGTCGGGCAATCAGCCCCAGCATTTT
cdr3_aa: CASSEAGSGNQPQHF